This entry lists 13 T cell receptor beta chains sequenced from one sample in a study of cytomegalovirus exposure and HLA in healthy donors. This PCR relied on a set of 60 Vbeta primers and 13 Jbeta primers. Measured with immunoSEQ multiplex PCR; TCRdb has only the in-frame clones, and not every one. The sample includes 100,000 to 150,000 clones, 8% to 11% of them seen just once. The sequenced material came from PBMCs. The receptors stem from a woman under 30 in good health and CMV-seropositive.

There are a few counts of this clone. The V gene is TRBV28, the J gene TRBJ1-5; 7 nucleotides match TRBD1. CDR3 length equals 13 residues. CDR1 MDHEN and CDR2 SYDVKM come from the germline V gene. Unmatched junction bases numbered 4, after V lost 6 bases and J lost 5 bases. CDR3 region: CASRATGYQPQHF. CDR3 nucleotide sequence: TGTGCCAGCAGGGCGACAGGGTATCAGCCCCAGCATTTT.

The chain has TRBV9 and TRBJ1-1; no reliable D call. Trimming took 0 bases from V and 8 from J, leaving 11 bases between them. Germline V CDR1 and CDR2: SGDLS, YYNGEE. This CDR3 spans 13 amino acids. The CDR3: CASSVVSPGEAFF. As DNA, the CDR3 is TGTGCCAGCAGCGTAGTATCCCCCGGGGAAGCTTTCTTT.

The sample holds a few counts of this clone. The CDR3 reads CASATDPIYGYTF. The CDR3 DNA follows: TGCGCCAGCGCCACAGATCCAATATATGGCTACACCTTC. V usage is TRBV5-1 and J usage is TRBJ1-2; no clear D. The germline V gene encodes CDR1 SGHRS and CDR2 YFSETQ. CDR3 length: 13 residues. Trimming stripped 7 bases from V and 5 bases from J, with 15 bases between.

Worth noting for this clone: Germline and junction disagree at one end, which may indicate a read error. The chain employs TRBV6-1 and TRBJ1-2, with D possibly being TRBD1 (5 bases). In germline, CDR1 is MNHNS, CDR2 SASEGT. The CDR3 length is 14 residues. CDR3 DNA sequence: TGTGCCAGCAGTGAGGGGGGACTGCCTTTCGAGGGTCACTTC. Its translation: CASSEGGLPFEGHF.

This chain joins TRBV28 and TRBJ1-3; D not certain. Germline V lookup: CDR1 MDHEN, CDR2 SYDVKM. Trimming pared 10 bases from V and 2 bases from J, leaving 12 bases between. This CDR3 has 13 residues. The CDR3 here is CANGRLTGNTIYF. The CDR3 DNA follows: TGTGCCAACGGCAGACTTACTGGAAACACCATATATTTT.

With regard to this clone: One end of the junction fails to match germline, which may point to a read error. The CDR3 reads CASSPIGTGGNEQYF. The DNA for the CDR3 is TGTGCTAGCAGCCCTATAGGGACAGGGGGTAACGAGCAGTACTTC. The rearrangement joins TRBV7-7 to TRBJ2-7, with TRBD1 matching over 11 bases. Looked up from germline, CDR1 is SSHAT and CDR2 is FNYEAQ (reference sequence). The CDR3 sequence is 15 residues long.

The chain combines TRBV6-5 with TRBJ2-3; 8 nucleotides align to TRBD2. V was pared by 6 bases and J by 3 bases, with 5 bases of the junction left unmatched. CDR1 is MNHEY and CDR2 is SVGAGI in the germline V gene. The CDR3 consists of 14 residues. CDR3 region: CASRTGLATDTQYF. DNA for the CDR3: TGTGCCAGCAGGACTGGACTAGCTACAGATACGCAGTATTTT.

This clone has more than one count but fewer than ten. The genes are TRBV10-3 and TRBJ2-7; D perhaps matches TRBD1 (6 bases). This CDR3 has 14 residues. CDR1 ENHRY and CDR2 SYGVKD come from the germline V gene. The V end lost 6 bases, the J end lost 2 bases, and 14 bases lay between the germline ends. CDR3 residues: CAIREETGTYEQYF. CDR3 DNA sequence: TGTGCCATCAGAGAAGAGACAGGTACCTACGAGCAGTACTTC.

This clone was counted only a few times. CDR3 amino acids: CAWRQSGGTGELFF. CDR3 nucleotides: TGTGCCTGGAGACAGTCGGGGGGCACCGGGGAGCTGTTTTTT. This chain uses TRBV30 with TRBJ2-2; 7 bases line up with TRBD2. The CDR3 spans 14 residues. The V and J ends lost 3 bases and 4 bases, in that order; junction bases with no gene match: 5. CDR1 GTSNPN and CDR2 SVGIG come from the germline V gene (reference sequence).

This clone was found a few times. CDR3: CASSSVAVSTDTQYF. The DNA for the CDR3 is TGCGCCAGCAGTTCCGTAGCGGTTAGCACAGATACGCAGTATTTT. The chain uses TRBV10-2 and TRBJ2-3, with a weak D call TRBD2 (6 bases). The germline CDR1 and CDR2 sequences are WSHSY and SAAADI. The V end lost 5 bases, the J end lost 0 bases, and 12 bases lay between the germline ends. There are 15 residues in the CDR3.

The rearrangement uses TRBV13 and TRBJ2-7; no clear D. Trimming removed 5 bases at V and 0 bases at J, with 11 bases between. Germline-derived CDR1 and CDR2 are PRHDT and FYEKMQ (reference sequence). The CDR3 is 14 amino acids. The DNA for the CDR3 is TGTGCCAGCAGCCCCCGTCTGAGCTCCTACGAGCAGTACTTC. This codes for CASSPRLSSYEQYF.

The chain carries TRBV7-6 and TRBJ1-1; tentative D call: TRBD1 (6 bases). Germline CDR1 is SGHVS and CDR2 is FNYEAQ. The CDR3 is 14 amino acids. Trimming removed 5 bases from V and 0 bases from J, with 10 bases in between. The CDR3 DNA sequence: TGTGCCAGCAGCGAAGGGGGTCTGAACACTGAAGCTTTCTTT. Translating it yields CASSEGGLNTEAFF.

This clone was observed once. This chain connects TRBV18 to TRBJ2-7, with 7 bases fitting TRBD1. The CDR3 consists of 13 residues. Germline V gene sequence: CDR1 KGHSH, CDR2 LQKENI. Trimming removed 3 bases from V and 6 bases from J; junction bases left unmatched: 5. The CDR3 coding sequence is TGTGCCAGCTCACCCGACAGGGTGGGCGAGCAGTACTTC. Translated: CASSPDRVGEQYF.